This note documents a single TCR beta chain sequence. The CDR3 is 16 residues long. Germline V lookup: CDR1 SGHRS, CDR2 YFSETQ. V was clipped by 4 bases and J by 4 bases; unmatched bases: 8. This sample was taken from a study of blood T cell repertoires in COVID-19. Overall study: COVID-19 samples, acute and convalescent, were from the United States, Italy and Spain. Nucleic acid was either cDNA or gDNA, and it came from T cells, B-cell-depleted T cells, or PBMCs.

Original analysis: The authors estimated nucleated cell counts from reference gene primer amplification. The repertoire was sequenced with immunoSEQ multiplex PCR; TCRdb's copy has only in-frame clones and lacks some. V and J calls and clone size are given by that table; D and trimming were obtained from the DNA. The sample consists of 50,000 to 75,000 clones, approximately 79% of them appearing once. The receptor was isolated from a man between 60 and 70 years old with acute or convalescent COVID-19. V is TRBV5-1 and J is TRBJ1-4; 9 bases match TRBD1. The sample consisted of peripheral blood. The CDR3 is CASSPWDRAFNEKLFF. The CDR3 region has the DNA TGCGCCAGCAGCCCGTGGGACAGGGCCTTTAATGAAAAACTGTTTTTT.